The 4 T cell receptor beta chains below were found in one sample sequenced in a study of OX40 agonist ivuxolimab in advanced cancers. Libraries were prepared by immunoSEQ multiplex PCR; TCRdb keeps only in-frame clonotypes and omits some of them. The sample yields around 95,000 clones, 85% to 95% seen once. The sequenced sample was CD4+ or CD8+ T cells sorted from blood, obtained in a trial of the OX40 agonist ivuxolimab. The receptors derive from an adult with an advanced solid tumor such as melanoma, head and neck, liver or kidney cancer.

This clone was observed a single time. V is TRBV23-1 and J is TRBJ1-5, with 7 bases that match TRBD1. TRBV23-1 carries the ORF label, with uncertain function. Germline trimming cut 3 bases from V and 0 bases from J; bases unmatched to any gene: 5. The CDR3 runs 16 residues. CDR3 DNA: TGCGCCAGCAGTCATCGAGGGGGCCCTAGCAATCAGCCCCAGCATTTT. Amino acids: CASSHRGGPSNQPQHF.

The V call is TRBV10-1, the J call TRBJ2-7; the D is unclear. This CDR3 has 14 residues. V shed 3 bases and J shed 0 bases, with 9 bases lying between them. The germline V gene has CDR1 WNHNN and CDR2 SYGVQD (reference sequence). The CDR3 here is CASSDRFSSYEQYF. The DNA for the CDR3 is TGCGCCAGCAGTGACCGTTTCAGCTCCTACGAGCAGTACTTC.

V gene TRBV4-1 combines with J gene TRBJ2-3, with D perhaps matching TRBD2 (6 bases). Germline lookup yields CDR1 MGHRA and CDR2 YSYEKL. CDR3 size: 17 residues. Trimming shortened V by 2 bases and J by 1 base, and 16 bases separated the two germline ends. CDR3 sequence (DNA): TGCGCCAGCAGCCAATCTCGACTAGGCTGGGGCACAGATACGCAGTATTTT. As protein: CASSQSRLGWGTDTQYF.

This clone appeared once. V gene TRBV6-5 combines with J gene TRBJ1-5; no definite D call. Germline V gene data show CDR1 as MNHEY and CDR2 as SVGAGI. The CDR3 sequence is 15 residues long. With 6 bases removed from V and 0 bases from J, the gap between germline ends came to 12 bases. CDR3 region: CASRKTLNSNQPQHF. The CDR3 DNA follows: TGTGCCAGCAGAAAGACCCTAAATAGCAATCAGCCCCAGCATTTT.